The 3 T cell receptor beta chains presented below share a single source sample, sequenced in a study of T-cell memory formation after mild COVID-19. MiXCR was run by TCRdb on the 5' RACE reads, yielding one entry per CDR3 protein. The sample shows a few hundred thousand distinct CDR3 sequences, under 25% of them seen only once. The sequencing sample was made of PBMCs or a T cell subset sorted from them (not recorded which). These TCRs come from an adult woman who had mild COVID-19 (a few samples of this study predate the infection). Cell type and time point are not known.

This clonotype has just a few counts. The V call is TRBV20-1, the J call TRBJ1-6; D remains ambiguous. The CDR3 spans 14 residues. V lost 2 bases to trimming and J lost 6 bases, with 11 bases between them. The germline CDR1 and CDR2 sequences are DFQATT and SNEGSKA (reference sequence). In DNA, the CDR3 is TGCAGTGCTAGACCCGGACCGGGTAATTCACCCCTCCACTTT. Protein: CSARPGPGNSPLHF.

This clonotype was detected only a few times. This sequence joins TRBV21-1 and TRBJ2-1; the D call TRBD1 from the table was never checked on the DNA. TRBV21-1 is an annotated pseudogene. The CDR3 is 12 amino acids. CDR3 loop: CASRITGVEEFF. CDR3 sequence (DNA): TGTGCCAGCCGAATCACAGGGGTGGAGGAGTTCTTC.

The V and J genes are TRBV14 and TRBJ2-3; D remains ambiguous. Germline V gene data show CDR1 as SGHDN and CDR2 as FVKESK. V lost 1 base, J lost 3 bases, and 8 bases lay in between. There are 14 residues in the CDR3. CDR3 amino acids: CASSQVRSTDTQYF. For the CDR3, the DNA is TGTGCCAGCAGCCAAGTACGATCGACAGATACGCAGTATTTT.